What follows are 9 T cell receptor beta chains derived from one specimen sequenced in a study of CD8+ T cells in alopecia areata. TCR sequencing used cDNA made by reverse transcription of extracted RNA. Profiling relied on immunoSEQ multiplex PCR, and the TCRdb table lists in-frame clones only, not all of them. The data contain around 200,000 clones, around 60% of them singletons. Stated treatment: oral pan-JAK inhibitor, 5-10 mg twice daily. The material was CD8+ T cells sorted from blood, obtained at week 24, from a patient treated with tofacitinib. Every receptor here comes from a human donor with alopecia areata.

This sequence joins TRBV11-2 and TRBJ1-5; D uncertain. This CDR3 contains 13 residues. V was pared by 0 bases and J by 7 bases, with 7 bases between. Germline values: CDR1 SGHAT, CDR2 FQNNGV. The CDR3 sequence is CASSLEPKQPQHF. In DNA form, the CDR3 reads TGTGCCAGCAGCTTAGAGCCTAAACAGCCCCAGCATTTT.

This clone has more than one count but fewer than ten. The V and J genes are TRBV7-2 and TRBJ2-2; 14 bases align to TRBD2. Trimming removed 4 bases from V and 4 bases from J; junction bases left unmatched: 5. CDR3 size: 17 residues. The V gene's germline CDR1 is SGHTA and CDR2 FQGNSA. The CDR3 bases are TGTGCCAGCAGCTCGAACGGACTAGCGGGGGGCACCGGGGAGCTGTTTTTT. Translated: CASSSNGLAGGTGELFF.

In its sample, this clone was seen a few times. This chain links TRBV7-9 with TRBJ1-1, with 7 nucleotides matching TRBD1. The CDR3 totals 14 residues. Trimming at V came to 4 bases and at J to 5 bases, leaving 7 bases not matched to a gene. Germline lookup yields CDR1 SEHNR and CDR2 FQNEAQ (reference sequence). CDR3 residues: CASSSNRGRTEAFF. The CDR3 nucleotides read TGTGCCAGCAGCTCGAACAGGGGTCGTACTGAAGCTTTCTTT.

The genes are TRBV7-9 and TRBJ2-1; possible D gene TRBD1, 6 bases. V dropped 7 bases and J dropped 5 bases, with 18 bases sitting between them. Germline CDR1 reads SEHNR; CDR2 reads FQNEAQ (reference sequence). This CDR3 has 15 amino acids. The CDR3 DNA reads TGTGCCAGCATTCAAAAGAGGGGGACGGACAATGAGCAGTTCTTC. It translates to CASIQKRGTDNEQFF.

The chain recombines TRBV14 with TRBJ2-3; D not certain. V lost 1 base and J 2 bases, leaving 7 bases between the germline ends. CDR3 length: 14 amino acids. The germline CDR1 and CDR2 sequences are SGHDN and FVKESK. The CDR3 protein is CASSQVVNTDTQYF. The CDR3 region has the DNA TGTGCCAGCAGCCAAGTGGTCAACACAGATACGCAGTATTTT. Drawing the rest from reference TRBV14 and TRBJ2-3, the complete variable domain is EAGVTQFPSHSVIEKGQTVTLRCDPISGHDNLYWYRRVMGKEIKFLLHFVKESKQDESGMPNNRFLAERTGGTYSTLKVQPAELEDSGVYFCASSQVVNTDTQYFGPGTRLTVL.

The rearrangement uses TRBV29-1 and TRBJ2-5, with TRBD2 as a possible D gene (7 bases). The germline V gene has CDR1 SQVTM and CDR2 ANQGSEA. This CDR3 comprises 14 residues. V lost 1 base to trimming and J lost 9 bases, with 18 bases between them. The CDR3 region is CSVEGGGAGEAQYF. CDR3 bases: TGCAGCGTTGAAGGAGGGGGGGCTGGGGAGGCCCAGTACTTC. The full variable domain, rest sourced from reference TRBV29-1 and TRBJ2-5, is SAVISQKPSRDICQRGTSLTIQCQVDSQVTMMFWYRQQPGQSLTLIATANQGSEATYESGFVIDKFPISRPNLTFSTLTVSNMSPEDSSIYLCSVEGGGAGEAQYFGPGTRLLVL.

CDR3: CSVLGGPNTEAFF. As DNA, the CDR3 is TGCAGCGTTCTCGGGGGGCCGAACACTGAAGCTTTCTTT. The chain joins TRBV29-1 to TRBJ1-1; perhaps TRBD1 as D (6 bases). The V and J ends lost 5 bases and 1 base respectively, with 11 bases between them. CDR3 size: 13 residues. From germline, CDR1 is SQVTM and CDR2 ANQGSEA.

This sequence joins TRBV19 and TRBJ2-3; D is possibly TRBD1 or TRBD2 (5 bases each). The ends were cut back, 5 bases at V and 0 bases at J, with 15 bases in the middle. Germline loops: CDR1 LNHDA, CDR2 SQIVND (reference sequence). The CDR3 consists of 16 residues. The CDR3 region is CASSPRDQSSTDTQYF. The CDR3 bases are TGTGCCAGTAGTCCCCGGGACCAATCTAGCACAGATACGCAGTATTTT.

The chain joins TRBV5-1 to TRBJ2-6; 8 nucleotides align to TRBD2. Per the germline V gene, CDR1 is SGHRS and CDR2 is YFSETQ. Trimming at V came to 6 bases and at J to 3 bases, leaving 8 bases not matched to a gene. The CDR3 spans 16 residues. CDR3 bases: TGCGCCAGCACCCCCCGGGGGGGCGATGGGGCCAACGTCCTGACTTTC. It encodes CASTPRGGDGANVLTF.